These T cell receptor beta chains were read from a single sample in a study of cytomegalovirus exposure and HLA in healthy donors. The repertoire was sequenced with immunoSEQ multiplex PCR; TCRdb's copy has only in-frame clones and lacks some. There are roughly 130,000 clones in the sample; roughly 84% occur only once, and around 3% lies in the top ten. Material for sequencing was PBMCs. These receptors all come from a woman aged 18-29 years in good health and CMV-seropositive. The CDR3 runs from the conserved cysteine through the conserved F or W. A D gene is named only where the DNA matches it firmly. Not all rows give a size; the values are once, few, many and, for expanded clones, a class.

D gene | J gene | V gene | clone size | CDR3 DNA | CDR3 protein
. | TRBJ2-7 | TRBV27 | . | TGTGCCAGCAGCTCCACAGGGGGGGGCTACGAGCAGTACTTC | CASSSTGGGYEQYF
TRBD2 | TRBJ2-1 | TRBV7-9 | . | TGTGCCAGCAGGCCTACTAGCGGGGGGGCGAATGAGCAGTTCTTC | CASRPTSGGANEQFF
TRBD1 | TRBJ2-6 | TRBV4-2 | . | TGTGCCAGCAGCCAGGAAGGGACAGCTGGGGCCAACGTCCTGACTTTC | CASSQEGTAGANVLTF
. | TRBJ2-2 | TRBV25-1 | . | TGTGCCAGCAGTGAAGGGGCGACAGGTTTTGACTGGGCAGGGGAGCTGTTTTTT | CASSEGATGFDWAGELFF
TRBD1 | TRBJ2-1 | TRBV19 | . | TGTGCCAGTACCGTGACAGGGGGCAATGAGCAGTTCTTC | CASTVTGGNEQFF
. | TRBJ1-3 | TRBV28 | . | TGTGCCAGCAGAGGGGTTCCTGGAAACACCATATATTTT | CASRGVPGNTIYF
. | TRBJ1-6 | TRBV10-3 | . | TGTGCCATCAGCGCAAAGACAGCCTATAATTCACCCCTCCACTTT | CAISAKTAYNSPLHF
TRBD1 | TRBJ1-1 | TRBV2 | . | TGTGCCAGCAGTGGGACAGGGTGGGAGGTAAACACTGAAGCTTTCTTT | CASSGTGWEVNTEAFF
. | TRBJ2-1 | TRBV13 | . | TGTGCCAGCAGCACCCGGACTAGGGGGTTCGGTGAGCAGTTCTTC | CASSTRTRGFGEQFF
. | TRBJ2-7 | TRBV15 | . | TGTGCCACCAGCAGAGCAGGGTTCGAGCAGTACTTC | CATSRAGFEQYF
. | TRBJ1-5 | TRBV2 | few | TGTGCCAGCGGGGCACCTTATAGCAATCAGCCCCAGCATTTT | CASGAPYSNQPQHF
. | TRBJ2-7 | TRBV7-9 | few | TGTGCCAGCAGCCCCCCTACAGGGTTGTACGAGCAGTACTTC | CASSPPTGLYEQYF